This is a list of T cell receptor beta chains from one sample in a study of blood T cell repertoires in COVID-19. Measured with immunoSEQ multiplex PCR; TCRdb has only the in-frame clones, and not every one. The data show roughly 250,000 clones, roughly 80% seen once. The source material was peripheral blood. Receptors were obtained from a woman older than 75 with acute or convalescent COVID-19. Each CDR3 is given with its conserved first and last residue. A clone size is listed for some rows: how often the clone was seen (once, few, many), or a class if it is expanded.

J	V	size	CDR3
TRBJ1-6	TRBV6-5	few	CASGLTQGASPLHF
TRBJ1-3	TRBV19	.	CASSIRRAGGPGNTIYF
TRBJ2-7	TRBV5-5	.	CASSLEGQGHEQYF
TRBJ1-2	TRBV14	.	CASSPDKFYGYTF
TRBJ1-2	TRBV18	.	CASSPRGAGGVGDYGYTF
TRBJ2-7	TRBV5-1	few	CASSSAGLGSYEQYF
TRBJ1-6	TRBV19	.	CASSIGTGRNSPLHF
TRBJ2-7	TRBV6-2/TRBV6-3	.	CASSKQGRFEQYF
TRBJ2-7	TRBV25-1	many	CASRGDRDSYYEQYF
TRBJ1-6	TRBV19	few	CASSSYDSGNSPLHF
TRBJ1-6	TRBV5-1	.	CASSLDRANSPLHF
TRBJ2-7	TRBV5-6	once	CASSPLGAESYEQYF
TRBJ1-4	TRBV7-9	.	CASSSGQSATNEKLFF
TRBJ2-1	TRBV7-9	.	CASSLVGTGGLLNEQFF
TRBJ2-1	TRBV18	.	CASSPQLAGMYNEQFF
TRBJ2-1	TRBV7-2	.	CASSSGQGVDEQFF
TRBJ1-6	TRBV28	few	CASSSGKLPLHF
TRBJ2-7	TRBV23-1	.	CASSQHKGHHEQYF
TRBJ2-1	TRBV15	.	CATSPGEGQTNEQFF
TRBJ2-1	TRBV24-1	.	CATSDRTSGGGNEQFF
TRBJ2-3	TRBV5-1	.	CASSIGTSGRTDTQYF
TRBJ2-3	TRBV11-2	.	CASSSRGPDTQYF
TRBJ1-6	TRBV19	.	CASTGQGARDSPLHF
TRBJ1-1	TRBV29-1	.	CSVVTGTTNTEAFF
TRBJ1-2	TRBV28	once	CASSTGYYGYTF
TRBJ2-2	TRBV3-1/TRBV3-2	.	CASSLAGGHTGELFF
TRBJ2-7	TRBV28	.	CASSRQRSGGASYEQYF
TRBJ2-1	TRBV4-1	.	CASSQEGLAGVDEQFF
TRBJ1-5	TRBV4-1	.	CASSQDLGQGLNQPQHF
TRBJ1-6	TRBV18	.	CASYQDRVNSPLHF
TRBJ1-4	TRBV24-1	.	CATSESGTEKLFF
TRBJ2-2	TRBV28	.	CASNRNTGELFF
TRBJ1-1	TRBV18	.	CASSKGTEAFF
TRBJ1-3	TRBV2	.	CASSLTGVRGVNTIYF
TRBJ1-4	TRBV5-1	.	CASSQAGSTNEKLFF
TRBJ1-2	TRBV12-3/TRBV12-4	.	CASSSGTAYGYTF
TRBJ1-2	TRBV3-1/TRBV3-2	few	CASSQDRANYGYTF
TRBJ2-2	TRBV16	.	CASSQFSEFGELFF
TRBJ2-7	TRBV29-1	.	CSVGDSAYEQYF
TRBJ1-1	TRBV3-1/TRBV3-2	.	CASSQDPGQGGVAEAFF
TRBJ1-5	TRBV15	.	CATSGEYLPRDRDNQPQHF
TRBJ1-6	TRBV5-4	.	CASSFQGQGNSPLHF
TRBJ2-2	TRBV14	.	CASSRQTSGGPGELFF
TRBJ1-3	TRBV28	.	CASSLSPGAGESSGNTIYF
TRBJ1-4	TRBV7-9	.	CASSLDGGSEKLFF
TRBJ1-1	TRBV5-1	.	CASGGDTEAFF